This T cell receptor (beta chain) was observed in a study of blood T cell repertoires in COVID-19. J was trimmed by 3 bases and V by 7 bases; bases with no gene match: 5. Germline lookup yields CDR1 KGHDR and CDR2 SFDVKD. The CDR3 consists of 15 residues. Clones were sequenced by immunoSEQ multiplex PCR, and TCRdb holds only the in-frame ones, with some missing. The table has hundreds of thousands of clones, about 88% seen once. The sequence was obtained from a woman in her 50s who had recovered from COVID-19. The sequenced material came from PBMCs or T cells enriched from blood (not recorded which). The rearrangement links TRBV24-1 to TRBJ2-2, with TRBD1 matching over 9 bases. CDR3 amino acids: CATRRGQGDTGELFF. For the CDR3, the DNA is TGTGCCACCAGGAGGGGACAGGGAGACACCGGGGAGCTGTTTTTT.